The clone carrying this T cell receptor (beta chain) was observed many times. This CDR3 has 17 residues. Germline-derived CDR1 and CDR2 are LGHDT and YNNKEL (reference sequence). Trimming removed 3 bases from V and 3 bases from J; junction bases left unmatched: 6. The library attached unique molecular identifiers to individual cDNA molecules. TCRdb re-derived calls from the reads in MiXCR, one entry per CDR3 protein. This table has fewer than 150,000 distinct CDR3 sequences, over 7% appearing once. Someone pulled total RNA out of unfractionated whole blood. This sample is part of a study of human T cells and chemical hapten exposure.

The sequenced sample consisted of whole blood. The chain links TRBV3-1 to TRBJ1-5; 12 bases match TRBD1. This TCR was recovered from a human donor in good health. Some clones in this sample may be carry-over from other donors' samples. The DNA for the CDR3 is TGTGCCAGCAGCCAGGGACAGGGGGCACCCCCCAATCAGCCCCAGCATTTT. Its translation is CASSQGQGAPPNQPQHF.